The subject of this entry is one T cell receptor beta chain. This specimen belongs to a study of blood T cell repertoires in COVID-19. Study-level background: In each case, the material was cDNA or gDNA derived from T cells, B-cell-depleted T cells, or PBMCs.

Authors' analysis steps: Estimated nucleated cell counts came from reference gene primer amplification. The assay was immunoSEQ multiplex PCR, and TCRdb's table has in-frame clones only and misses some. D and trimming were read from the DNA, whereas the V and J calls and clone size are those reported in that table. The data show approximately 60,000 clones, 85% to 95% seen once. The sample was peripheral blood. The receptor's source is a man in his 70s with active COVID-19.

CDR3 coding DNA: TGTGCCAGCAGAGCGGGGGGGCAAAATGAGCAGTTCTTC. The encoded protein is CASRAGGQNEQFF. The V and J genes are TRBV6-5 and TRBJ2-1, with 10 bases that match TRBD2. With V trimmed by 6 bases and J by 7 bases, 3 bases remained unmatched. The CDR3 loop spans 13 amino acids. The germline V gene encodes CDR1 MNHEY and CDR2 SVGAGI.